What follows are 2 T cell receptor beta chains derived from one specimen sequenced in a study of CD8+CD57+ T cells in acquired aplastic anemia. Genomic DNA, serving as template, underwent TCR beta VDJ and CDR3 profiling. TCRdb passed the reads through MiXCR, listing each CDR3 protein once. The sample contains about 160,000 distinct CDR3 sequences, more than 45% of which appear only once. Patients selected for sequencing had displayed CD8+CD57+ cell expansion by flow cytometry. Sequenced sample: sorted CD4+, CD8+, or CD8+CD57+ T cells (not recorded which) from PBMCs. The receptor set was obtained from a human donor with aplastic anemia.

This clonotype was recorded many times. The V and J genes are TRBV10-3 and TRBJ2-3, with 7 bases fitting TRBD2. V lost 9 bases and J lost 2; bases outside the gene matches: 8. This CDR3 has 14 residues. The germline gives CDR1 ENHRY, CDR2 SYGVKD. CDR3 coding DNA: TGTGCCATTAGAGCGGGGACCGTCACAGATACGCAGTATTTT. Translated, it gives CAIRAGTVTDTQYF.

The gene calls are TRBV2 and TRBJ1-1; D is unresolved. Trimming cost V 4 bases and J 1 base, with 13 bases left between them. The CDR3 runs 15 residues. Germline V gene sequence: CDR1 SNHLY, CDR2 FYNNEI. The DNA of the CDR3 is TGTGCCAGCAGTGCGCGTCGAACATCGAACACTGAAGCTTTCTTT. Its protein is CASSARRTSNTEAFF.